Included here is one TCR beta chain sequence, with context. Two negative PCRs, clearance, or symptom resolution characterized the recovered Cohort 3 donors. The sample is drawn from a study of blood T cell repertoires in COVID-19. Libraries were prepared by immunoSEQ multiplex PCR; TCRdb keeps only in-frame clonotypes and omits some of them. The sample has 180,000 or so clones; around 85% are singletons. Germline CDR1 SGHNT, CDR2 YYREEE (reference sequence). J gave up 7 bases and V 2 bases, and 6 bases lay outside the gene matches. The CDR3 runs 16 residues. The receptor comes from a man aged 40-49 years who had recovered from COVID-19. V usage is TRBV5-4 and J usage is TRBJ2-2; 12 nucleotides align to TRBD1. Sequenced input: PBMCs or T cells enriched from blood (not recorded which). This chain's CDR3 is CASSFGTGGRGGELFF. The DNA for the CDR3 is TGTGCCAGCAGCTTCGGGACAGGGGGCAGGGGCGGGGAGCTGTTTTTT.